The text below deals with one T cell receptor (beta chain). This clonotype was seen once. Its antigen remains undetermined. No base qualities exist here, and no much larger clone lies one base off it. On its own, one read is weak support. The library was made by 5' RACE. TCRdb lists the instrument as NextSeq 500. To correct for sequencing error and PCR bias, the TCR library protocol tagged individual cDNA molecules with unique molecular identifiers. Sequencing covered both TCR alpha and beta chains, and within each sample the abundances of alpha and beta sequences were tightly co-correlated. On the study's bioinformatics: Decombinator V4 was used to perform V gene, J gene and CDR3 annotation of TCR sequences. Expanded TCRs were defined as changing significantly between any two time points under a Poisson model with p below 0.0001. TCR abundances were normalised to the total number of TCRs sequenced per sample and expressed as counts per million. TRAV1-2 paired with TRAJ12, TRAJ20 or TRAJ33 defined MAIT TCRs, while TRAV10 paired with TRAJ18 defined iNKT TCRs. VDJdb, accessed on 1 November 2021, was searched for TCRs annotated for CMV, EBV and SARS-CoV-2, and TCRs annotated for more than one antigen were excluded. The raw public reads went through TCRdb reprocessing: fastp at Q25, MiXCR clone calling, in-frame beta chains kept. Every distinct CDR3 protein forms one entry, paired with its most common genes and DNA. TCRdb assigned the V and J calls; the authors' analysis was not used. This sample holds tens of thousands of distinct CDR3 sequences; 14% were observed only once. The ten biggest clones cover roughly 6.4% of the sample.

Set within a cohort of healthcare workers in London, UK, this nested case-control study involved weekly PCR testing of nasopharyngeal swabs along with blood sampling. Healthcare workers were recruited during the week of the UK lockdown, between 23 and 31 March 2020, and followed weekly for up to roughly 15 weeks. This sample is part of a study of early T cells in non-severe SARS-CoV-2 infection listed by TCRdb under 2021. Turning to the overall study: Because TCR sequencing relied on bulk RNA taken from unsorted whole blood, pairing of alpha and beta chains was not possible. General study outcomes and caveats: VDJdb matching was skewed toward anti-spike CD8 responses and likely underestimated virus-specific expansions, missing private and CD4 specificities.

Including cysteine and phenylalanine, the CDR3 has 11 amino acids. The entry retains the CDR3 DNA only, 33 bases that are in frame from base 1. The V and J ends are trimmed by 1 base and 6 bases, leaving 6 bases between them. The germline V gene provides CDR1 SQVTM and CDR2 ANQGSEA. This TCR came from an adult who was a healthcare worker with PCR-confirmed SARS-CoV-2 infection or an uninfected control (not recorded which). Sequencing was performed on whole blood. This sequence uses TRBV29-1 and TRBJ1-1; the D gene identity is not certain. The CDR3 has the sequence CSVEGNSEAFF. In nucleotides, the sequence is TGCAGCGTTGAAGGAAATTCTGAAGCTTTCTTT. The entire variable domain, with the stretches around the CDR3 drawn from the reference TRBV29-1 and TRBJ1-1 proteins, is SAVISQKPSRDICQRGTSLTIQCQVDSQVTMMFWYRQQPGQSLTLIATANQGSEATYESGFVIDKFPISRPNLTFSTLTVSNMSPEDSSIYLCSVEGNSEAFFGQGTRLTVV.